The 12 T cell receptor beta chains below all came from one sample that was sequenced in a study of T cell changes during pregnancy in multiple sclerosis. The method was immunoSEQ multiplex PCR; TCRdb's version includes in-frame clones alone and lacks a portion of them. The sample carries over 85,000 clones, 91% recorded once. The sequenced sample was peripheral blood, obtained in the first trimester of pregnancy. The receptors shown here come from a female donor in good health, enrolled as a control in a pregnancy study.

The V gene is TRBV6-1, the J gene TRBJ2-2, with 12 bases lining up with TRBD1. Germline assignment: CDR1 MNHNS and CDR2 SASEGT. The CDR3 loop spans 19 amino acids. After removal of 0 bases from V and 5 bases from J, the junction contained 10 bases not matched to a gene. CDR3 coding DNA: TGTGCCAGCAGTGAAGCGCTGGGGGGACAGGGGGCGCGGACCGGGGAGCTGTTTTTT. This sequence encodes CASSEALGGQGARTGELFF.

V and J are TRBV7-2 and TRBJ2-3; 9 nucleotides align to TRBD2. This CDR3 contains 15 residues. V trimming: 5 bases; J trimming: 4 bases; junction bases outside the gene matches: 7. Germline loops: CDR1 SGHTA, CDR2 FQGNSA. The CDR3 loop is CASSPGLAMADTQYF. The CDR3 bases are TGTGCCAGCAGCCCGGGACTAGCAATGGCAGATACGCAGTATTTT.

The rearrangement joins TRBV5-6 to TRBJ2-3; 11 bases align to TRBD2. CDR3 length equals 16 residues. V was pared by 0 bases and J by 8 bases, with 8 bases of the junction left unmatched. CDR1 and CDR2 from the germline V gene are SGHDT and YYEEEE. CDR3 bases: TGTGCCAGCAGCTTGGAATTAGCGGGGGGGGTGGGTACGCAGTATTTT. Amino acids: CASSLELAGGVGTQYF.

The chain combines TRBV5-1 with TRBJ2-7; 9 bases line up with TRBD1. Germline V gene data show CDR1 as SGHRS and CDR2 as YFSETQ. The length of the CDR3 is 15 residues. The V gene end was trimmed by 1 base and the J gene end by 6 bases; junction bases not matched to a gene: 8. CDR3 bases: TGCGCCAGCAGCTTGTCTCTGGGACAGGGCGGCGAGCAGTACTTC. Amino acid sequence: CASSLSLGQGGEQYF.

The chain has TRBV7-2 and TRBJ2-7; 9 bases map to TRBD2. Germline assignment: CDR1 SGHTA and CDR2 FQGNSA. The CDR3 sequence is 17 residues long. Losses at the gene ends were 2 bases for V and 2 bases for J; bases not matched to a gene: 10. In nucleotides, the CDR3 is TGTGCCAGCAGCTTACCCGATGCGGGAGGGGAGCCCTACGAGCAGTACTTC. Residues: CASSLPDAGGEPYEQYF.

The chain is built from TRBV20-1 and TRBJ1-2, with D unresolved. V lost 1 base and J 9 bases, leaving 9 bases between the germline ends. Germline V CDR1 and CDR2: DFQATT, SNEGSKA (reference sequence). The CDR3 runs 11 residues. CDR3 DNA sequence: TGCAGTGCTAGAGGGGCCCGTCGCTACACCTTC. Its protein product is CSARGARRYTF.

With regard to this clone: Additional DNA sequences in this sample encode the identical CDR3. The rearrangement uses TRBV18 and TRBJ2-7, with D uncertain. The ends were cut back, 2 bases at V and 3 bases at J, with 5 bases in the middle. Germline-derived CDR1 and CDR2 are KGHSH and LQKENI. This CDR3 is built from 12 residues. The CDR3 nucleotides are TGTGCCAGCTCACCAACGGGCTACGAGCAGTACTTC. Its protein product is CASSPTGYEQYF.

In regard to this clone: Other DNA sequences from this sample encode an identical CDR3 as well. The chain links TRBV4-2 to TRBJ2-5; D remains unclear. In germline, CDR1 is LGHNA, CDR2 YNFKEQ. V was pared by 0 bases and J by 5 bases, with 7 bases between. The CDR3 length is 13 residues. The CDR3 protein is CASSQDLSETQYF. Written as DNA, the CDR3 is TGTGCCAGCAGCCAAGATCTGTCGGAGACCCAGTACTTC.

The rearrangement uses TRBV21-1 and TRBJ1-1; the table's D call, TRBD1, has no DNA check behind it. TRBV21-1 has pseudogene status. The CDR3 length is 16 residues. The CDR3 DNA reads as TGTGCCAGCAAGGGGGCACATTCCCCCATGAACACTGAAGCTTTCTTT. Translation: CASKGAHSPMNTEAFF.

A single count supports this clone. V usage is TRBV29-1 and J usage is TRBJ2-1; the match to TRBD2 covers 9 bases. V dropped 1 base and J dropped 3; count of bases not matched to a gene: 10. CDR1 and CDR2 (germline): SQVTM, ANQGSEA. CDR3 size: 17 residues. CDR3 bases: TGCAGCGTTGAAGGGGTAGAGAGCGGGGGGCGCTACAATGAGCAGTTCTTC. Amino acids: CSVEGVESGGRYNEQFF.

The chain is built from TRBV9 and TRBJ1-5, with TRBD1 as a possible D gene (5 bases). Looked up from germline, CDR1 is SGDLS and CDR2 is YYNGEE. The CDR3 has 13 residues. V lost 3 bases and J 4 bases, leaving 8 bases between the germline ends. CDR3 sequence reads: CASSARGNQPQHF. As DNA, the CDR3 is TGTGCCAGCAGCGCACGGGGGAATCAGCCCCAGCATTTT.

This clone was observed once. The gene calls are TRBV4-3 and TRBJ2-4; 8 nucleotides agree with TRBD2. Trimming cost V 1 base and J 9 bases; bases outside gene matches: 8. Germline CDR1 reads LGHNA; CDR2 reads YSLEER. The CDR3 covers 15 residues. The CDR3 nucleotides read TGCGCCAGCAGCCAAGCCGGGGGGGGGAGTGTCATTCAGTACTTC. Translated: CASSQAGGGSVIQYF.